The clone carrying this T cell receptor beta chain has more than one count but fewer than ten. The antigen remains undetermined. The record originates from a study of T cells after yellow fever vaccination. Study-wide results and caveats: There was a possibility that FACS-sorted repertoires contained abundant clonotypes contaminating from the bulk population.

The germline CDR1 and CDR2 sequences are SGHTA and FQGNSA. V gave up 4 bases and J gave up 7 bases, with 10 bases separating them. The CDR3 contains 12 residues. 5'RACE template switching added a universal primer site and UMIs to TCR cDNA. TCRdb re-called the 5' RACE reads with MiXCR, one entry per CDR3 protein. The sample consists of fewer than 650,000 distinct CDR3 sequences, 21% of them appearing once. This clonotype was sampled from a man between 18 and 29 years old who received the YFV17D yellow fever vaccine. Sequencing used PBMCs, obtained approximately 22 days after the first yellow fever vaccination. The chain employs TRBV7-2 and TRBJ2-5; D is undetermined. The CDR3 DNA follows: TGTGCCAGCAGCTCGCCCGGGTTGACCCAGTACTTC. Its translation is CASSSPGLTQYF.